This T cell receptor (beta chain) was captured by sequencing in a study of blood T cell repertoires in COVID-19. At the level of the study: Collection of acute and convalescent COVID-19 samples took place in the United States, Italy and Spain. T cells, B-cell-depleted T cells, or PBMCs supplied cDNA or gDNA.

This CDR3 region has 17 residues. Germline V lookup: CDR1 SGHKS, CDR2 YYEKEE (reference sequence). Trimming cost V 4 bases and J 3 bases; bases outside gene matches: 9. Per the study methods: Amplifying reference gene primers gave estimates of nucleated cell counts. Here immunoSEQ multiplex PCR was the method, and the copy in TCRdb shows in-frame clones only, minus some. V and J calls and clone size follow that table, whereas D and trimming were derived from the DNA. The sample contains about 60,000 clones, 80% to 90% of which appear only once. The chain uses TRBV5-5 and TRBJ2-3; 12 bases are shared with TRBD2. The sequence came from a middle-aged man with acute or convalescent COVID-19. Sample: peripheral blood. The CDR3 DNA reads TGTGCCAGCAGCCCAAGGACTAGCGGGGAGGGGACAGATACGCAGTATTTT. Its translation: CASSPRTSGEGTDTQYF.